The T cell receptor (beta chain) described here comes from a study of blood T cell repertoires in COVID-19. The repertoire was sequenced with immunoSEQ multiplex PCR; TCRdb's copy has only in-frame clones and lacks some. The repertoire holds around 64,000 clones, with around 87% as singletons. Material for sequencing was peripheral blood. The receptor's source is a man aged 45 to 65 with active COVID-19.

The CDR3 region has the DNA TGTGCCAGCAGCGTTCGGGGGGGGCTTGGCAATCAGCCCCAGCATTTT. Translation: CASSVRGGLGNQPQHF. The J gene is TRBJ1-5, the V gene TRBV2; TRBD1 might be the D (6 bases). The CDR3 is made up of 16 amino acids. Trimming stripped 6 bases from V and 2 bases from J, with 17 bases between. Germline V gene data show CDR1 as SNHLY and CDR2 as FYNNEI.